The rows below give T cell receptor beta chains drawn from one sample of a study of T-cell reconstitution after alpha-beta-depleted transplantation in children. TCRdb processed the PCR reads anew with MiXCR; each CDR3 protein has one entry. The profile shows some 500,000 distinct CDR3 sequences, over 25% of them singletons. This sample comprised PBMCs from the stem cell graft donor, obtained from the stem cell graft. The receptors come from a human donor who donated a stem cell graft to a child with aplastic anemia. The CDR3 runs from the conserved cysteine through the conserved F or W. D genes are given only for firm matches. Clone size, where shown, is once, few, many, or a class for clones that have expanded.

TRBJ1-5 | TRBV28 | . | . | TGTGCGGCTAACACGGATAGCAATCAGCCCCAGCATTTT | CAANTDSNQPQHF
TRBJ2-3 | TRBV20-1 | few | TRBD2 | TGCAGTGCTACACTAGCGGGTACGGGAACAGATACGCAGTATTTT | CSATLAGTGTDTQYF
TRBJ2-3 | TRBV11-2 | once | . | TGTGCCAGCAGCTTAGTTCAGTTAGAAATGGATACGCAGTATTTT | CASSLVQLEMDTQYF
TRBJ1-5 | TRBV12-3/TRBV12-4 | . | . | TGTGCCAGCAGTCCAGGCCTCCTATTGGATCAGCCCCAGCATTTT | CASSPGLLLDQPQHF
TRBJ2-1 | TRBV11-2 | few | . | TGTGCCAGCAGCTCCCCCAGGGGACATGAGCAGTTCTTC | CASSSPRGHEQFF
TRBJ1-3 | TRBV19 | few | . | TGTGCCAGTAGTATTTATCGGACAGCCTCTGGAAACACCATATATTTT | CASSIYRTASGNTIYF
TRBJ2-3 | TRBV19 | few | TRBD1 | TGTGCCAGTAGTATCCAGGGGGCAAGAGATACGCAGTATTTT | CASSIQGARDTQYF
TRBJ1-1 | TRBV7-2 | . | . | TGTGCCAGCAGCTTAGGGACACTTGGGGGAGCTTTCTTT | CASSLGTLGGAFF
TRBJ1-1 | TRBV2 | . | TRBD1 | TGTGCCAGCAGTGATTGGGACAGCGGTAGGAACACTGAAGCTTTCTTT | CASSDWDSGRNTEAFF
TRBJ2-2 | TRBV29-1 | few | . | TGCAGCGTTGAAGGACGCGTTGGCCGCACCGGGGAGCTGTTTTTT | CSVEGRVGRTGELFF
TRBJ1-4 | TRBV7-9 | . | TRBD1 | TGTGCCAGCAGCTTAGATGGGACAGAACTGTTTTTT | CASSLDGTELFF
TRBJ1-1 | TRBV19 | . | . | TGTGCCAGTAGTACCAGAGGGGGGAACACTGAAGCTTTCTTT | CASSTRGGNTEAFF
TRBJ2-2 | TRBV29-1 | many | TRBD1 | TGCAGCGTCGGACAGGGGGCAGGCACCGGGGAGCTGTTTTTT | CSVGQGAGTGELFF
TRBJ2-1 | TRBV11-2 | few | TRBD2 | TGTGCCAGCAGCTTACACCCTCTACTAGCGGGAGTCTTTAATGAGCAGTTCTTC | CASSLHPLLAGVFNEQFF
TRBJ2-7 | TRBV20-1 | . | TRBD1 | TGCAGTGCTCGGGACAGAGGCCGCTACGAGCAGTACTTC | CSARDRGRYEQYF
TRBJ2-7 | TRBV7-2 | few | . | TGTGCCAGCAGCTTACAGTCCGGGAGATACAATTACGAGCAGTACTTC | CASSLQSGRYNYEQYF
TRBJ2-4 | TRBV9 | few | . | TGTGCCAGCAGCGCGTTCCAGGGTACAGCCAAAAACATTCAGTACTTC | CASSAFQGTAKNIQYF
TRBJ1-2 | TRBV7-2 | . | . | TGTGCCAGCAGCTTAGCCTTAATCGGGAGCGGCTACACCTTC | CASSLALIGSGYTF
TRBJ2-5 | TRBV27 | few | . | TGTGCCAGCGGGCCTTTAGGGAGGTACCAAGAGACCCAGTACTTC | CASGPLGRYQETQYF
TRBJ1-4 | TRBV4-1 | . | TRBD1 | TGCGCCAGCAGCCAAGAGACAGGGTGGGAAAAACTGTTTTTT | CASSQETGWEKLFF
TRBJ2-3 | TRBV6-1 | few | . | TGTGCCAGCAGTGGACTTCCCTCCACAGATACGCAGTATTTT | CASSGLPSTDTQYF
TRBJ2-5 | TRBV20-1 | . | . | TGCAGTGCTAGGCTACTAGAAGGAAAAGAGACCCAGTACTTC | CSARLLEGKETQYF
TRBJ2-5 | TRBV7-9 | . | . | TGTGCCAGCAGCTTCAGGGTGGAAGAGACCCAGTACTTC | CASSFRVEETQYF
TRBJ2-5 | TRBV7-2 | few | . | TGTGCCAGCAGCTCGGGACACCCGGGAGAGACCCAGTACTTC | CASSSGHPGETQYF
TRBJ1-2 | TRBV19 | . | TRBD1 | TGTGCCAGCCGGACGACAGGGAGCGTTGGTGGCTACACCTTC | CASRTTGSVGGYTF
TRBJ2-2 | TRBV6-2/TRBV6-3 | . | . | TGTGCCAGCAGTTACTCGAGGCAGGTTCTCACCGGGGAGCTGTTTTTT | CASSYSRQVLTGELFF
TRBJ2-4 | TRBV20-1 | few | . | TGCAGTGCTAGAGATTCACGGGCCCTGGCCAAAAACATTCAGTACTTC | CSARDSRALAKNIQYF
TRBJ1-2 | TRBV20-1 | few | . | TGCAGTGCGAAGACAGAGACGAACTATGGCTACACCTTC | CSAKTETNYGYTF
TRBJ2-1 | TRBV3-1 | once | . | TGTGCCAGCAGCCAAGATCCCGGAGGACCCTACAATGAGCAGTTCTTC | CASSQDPGGPYNEQFF
TRBJ2-7 | TRBV29-1 | . | . | TGCAGCGTAAGCTCCGGGACAACCTCCTACGAGCAGTACTTC | CSVSSGTTSYEQYF
TRBJ1-1 | TRBV29-1 | few | . | TGCAGCGTTCCCCGGTCGGACACTGAAGCTTTCTTT | CSVPRSDTEAFF
TRBJ1-1 | TRBV29-1 | . | . | TGCAGCGCCTTTACGACTGAAGCTTTCTTT | CSAFTTEAFF
TRBJ1-3 | TRBV12-3/TRBV12-4 | . | . | TGTGCCAGCAGTTCAGGGTCAGGCCACTCTGGAAACACCATATATTTT | CASSSGSGHSGNTIYF
TRBJ2-5 | TRBV9 | . | TRBD2 | TGTGCCATCAGCGTAGCCCTAGCGGGAAAGCAAGAGACCCAGTACTTC | CAISVALAGKQETQYF
TRBJ1-3 | TRBV18 | . | . | TGTGCCAGCTCCCAAAGTCCCCCAGGCTCTGGAAACACCATATATTTT | CASSQSPPGSGNTIYF
TRBJ2-3 | TRBV7-3 | many | TRBD2 | TGTGCCAGCAGCCTAGCGGGAGTCGGGACAGATACGCAGTATTTT | CASSLAGVGTDTQYF
TRBJ1-2 | TRBV7-9 | . | . | TGTGCCAGCAGCGAAAAGGACTGGAACTATGGCTACACCTTC | CASSEKDWNYGYTF
TRBJ1-2 | TRBV12-3/TRBV12-4 | . | . | TGTGCCAGCAGTAAGGGACGCCTATATGGCTACACCTTC | CASSKGRLYGYTF
TRBJ2-2 | TRBV20-1 | few | . | TGCAGTGCTAGTCAGATGATAAGCACCGGGGAGCTGTTTTTT | CSASQMISTGELFF
TRBJ2-1 | TRBV15 | few | TRBD1 | TGTGCCACCAGCAGAGACAGGGGGCAAAGCTCCTACAATGAGCAGTTCTTC | CATSRDRGQSSYNEQFF